What follows are 31 T cell receptor beta chains derived from one specimen sequenced in a study of T-cell memory formation after mild COVID-19 (dated by TCRdb to about 2021). Libraries came from 5' RACE. The reads were generated on an Illumina NovaSeq 6000. Starting from the raw public reads, TCRdb applied fastp trimming at Q25, assembled clones with MiXCR and retained in-frame beta chains. Merged by CDR3 protein, the rows form single entries marked with the most common genes and DNA. This sample is represented by roughly 200,000 distinct CDR3 sequences; 16% of them were singletons. The biggest ten clones account for around 2% of the sample. Specimen: PBMCs or a T cell subset sorted from them (not recorded which). The receptors stem from an adult woman who had mild COVID-19 (a few samples of this study predate the infection). The sample titles of this study are shuffled in the database, so cell type and time point are left out; the donor was told from shared clones.

This clonotype was detected a few times. The chain joins TRBV3-1 to TRBJ2-1, with TRBD2 matching 10 bases. The V and J ends lost 8 bases and 0 bases, in that order; junction bases with no gene match: 13. This CDR3 spans 18 amino acids. From germline, CDR1 is LGHDT and CDR2 YNNKEL (reference sequence). CDR3 amino acids: CASRALAGEMSSYNEQFF. For the CDR3, the DNA is TGTGCCAGCCGCGCCCTAGCGGGAGAAATGAGCTCCTACAATGAGCAGTTCTTC.

This clonotype was seen a handful of times. CDR3 nucleotides: TGCGCCAGCAGCCGCATTCCCTACGAGCAGTACTTC. Translated: CASSRIPYEQYF. The chain couples TRBV5-1 to TRBJ2-7; no firm D call. The germline CDR1 and CDR2 sequences are SGHRS and YFSETQ. Trimming pared 4 bases from V and 2 bases from J, leaving 7 bases between. There are 12 residues in the CDR3.

The chain uses TRBV20-1 and TRBJ2-7; TRBD1 agrees at 9 bases. There are 15 residues in the CDR3. V dropped 1 base and J dropped 2; count of bases not matched to a gene: 6. CDR1 DFQATT and CDR2 SNEGSKA come from the germline V gene (reference sequence). CDR3 region: CSARVLGTGTYEQYF. The CDR3 DNA sequence: TGCAGTGCTAGAGTCCTGGGGACAGGGACCTACGAGCAGTACTTC.

This chain links TRBV6-2 or TRBV6-3 with TRBJ2-7; TRBD2 agrees at 10 bases. The germline V gene encodes CDR1 MNHEY and CDR2 SVGEGT. This CDR3 comprises 15 residues. The trim removed 6 bases at V and 3 bases at J, leaving 8 bases unmatched. In DNA, the CDR3 is TGTGCCAGCAGAATTAGCGGGGGGCTCCGCTACGAGCAGTACTTC. It translates to CASRISGGLRYEQYF.

V and J are TRBV6-2 or TRBV6-3 and TRBJ1-5; D gene uncertain. The V gene's germline CDR1 is MNHEY and CDR2 SVGEGT. V shed 2 bases and J shed 4 bases, with 9 bases lying between them. CDR3 length: 14 residues. The DNA for the CDR3 is TGTGCCAGCAGTTACGCGGACCTTAATCAGCCCCAGCATTTT. Translated: CASSYADLNQPQHF.

The J gene is TRBJ2-2, the V gene TRBV29-1, with no clear D. The ends were cut back, 6 bases at V and 5 bases at J, with 10 bases in the middle. There are 12 residues in the CDR3. Germline lookup yields CDR1 SQVTM and CDR2 ANQGSEA. This CDR3 reads CSVGLRTGELFF. The CDR3 DNA reads as TGCAGCGTCGGCCTGAGGACCGGGGAGCTGTTTTTT.

The chain is built from TRBV7-9 and TRBJ2-2; possibly TRBD2 for D (5 bases). The CDR3 has 12 residues. V lost 5 bases and J lost 7, with 8 bases in between. Germline V gene data show CDR1 as SEHNR and CDR2 as FQNEAQ (reference sequence). The CDR3 nucleotides are TGTGCCAGCAGCCCTCGGGGCGGGGAGCTGTTTTTT. It yields the protein CASSPRGGELFF.

The V and J genes are TRBV27 and TRBJ1-1, with D unclear. CDR1 MNHEY and CDR2 SMNVEV come from the germline V gene (reference sequence). This CDR3 is 15 amino acids long. V was pared by 3 bases and J by 8 bases, with 19 bases between. This chain's CDR3 is CASSFPNGRGREAFF. In DNA, the CDR3 is TGTGCCAGCAGTTTCCCGAACGGTAGAGGGCGGGAAGCTTTCTTT.

This clonotype was seen only a few times. The chain is built from TRBV7-9 and TRBJ2-7, with D tentatively TRBD1 (6 bases). The CDR3 runs 13 residues. Germline V gene sequence: CDR1 SEHNR, CDR2 FQNEAQ (reference sequence). Deletions cut 1 base from V and 6 bases from J, with 10 bases between. The CDR3 region is CASSLGQDLEQYF. The CDR3 bases are TGTGCCAGCAGCTTAGGACAGGACCTCGAGCAGTACTTC.

This chain joins TRBV4-3 and TRBJ1-2, with 7 bases fitting TRBD1. In germline, CDR1 is LGHNA, CDR2 YSLEER. This CDR3 comprises 16 residues. Trimming at V came to 4 bases and at J to 3 bases, leaving 11 bases not matched to a gene. In DNA, the CDR3 is TGCGCCAGCAGCCGTACTTGGGACAGCAGTCACTATGGCTACACCTTC. Its translation: CASSRTWDSSHYGYTF.

The chain joins TRBV25-1 to TRBJ2-7; D unresolved. V shed 4 bases and J shed 4 bases, with 5 bases lying between them. This CDR3 has 11 amino acids. Germline V gene data show CDR1 as MGHDK and CDR2 as SYGVNS. CDR3 protein: CASSVTYEQYF. As DNA, the CDR3 is TGTGCCAGCAGTGTTACATACGAGCAGTACTTC.

In this sample, this clonotype turned up many times. CDR3 nucleotides: TGCGCCAGCAGACCTAGCGGGAGGAGAGAGACCCAGTACTTC. Protein sequence: CASRPSGRRETQYF. The V gene is TRBV5-1, the J gene TRBJ2-5, with TRBD2 identical over 11 bases. V was clipped by 5 bases and J by 4 bases; unmatched bases: 4. From germline, CDR1 is SGHRS and CDR2 YFSETQ. The CDR3 covers 14 residues.

This clonotype has a count of ten or more. V is TRBV20-1 and J is TRBJ1-6, with D tentatively TRBD1 (5 bases). CDR1 is DFQATT and CDR2 is SNEGSKA in the germline V gene (reference sequence). With 4 bases removed from V and 1 base from J, the gap between germline ends came to 11 bases. CDR3 length: 15 residues. The CDR3 is CSAKEAGSYNSPLHF. For the CDR3, the DNA is TGCAGTGCTAAAGAGGCAGGGTCCTATAATTCACCCCTCCACTTT.

DNA of the CDR3: TGTGCCAGCAGCTTTGGAGTGAATGAGCAGTTCTTC. It yields the protein CASSFGVNEQFF. V usage is TRBV7-9 and J usage is TRBJ2-1, with D uncertain. V was pared by 3 bases and J by 7 bases, with 7 bases between. CDR1 SEHNR and CDR2 FQNEAQ come from the germline V gene (reference sequence). This CDR3 has 12 amino acids. The full variable domain, rest sourced from reference TRBV7-9 and TRBJ2-1, is DTGVSQNPRHKITKRGQNVTFRCDPISEHNRLYWYRQTLGQGPEFLTYFQNEAQLEKSRLLSDRFSAERPKGSFSTLEIQRTEQGDSAMYLCASSFGVNEQFFGPGTRLTVL.

The V call is TRBV2, the J call TRBJ1-5; the D gene is possibly TRBD1 (6 bases). The CDR3 extends over 16 amino acids. Germline loops: CDR1 SNHLY, CDR2 FYNNEI. The V and J ends lost 4 bases and 2 bases respectively, with 15 bases between them. CDR3 sequence (DNA): TGTGCCAGCAGTGTACTAGGGGGAACGGGCAATCAGCCCCAGCATTTT. This codes for CASSVLGGTGNQPQHF.

The rearrangement links TRBV5-1 to TRBJ2-3; D not resolved. Germline CDR1 and CDR2: SGHRS and YFSETQ. The CDR3 contains 13 residues. The V end was cut by 4 bases, the J end by 2 bases, with 8 bases between. CDR3: CASSPRVTDTQYF. DNA of the CDR3: TGCGCCAGCAGCCCCCGAGTCACAGATACGCAGTATTTT. Full variable domain (outside the CDR3, taken from reference TRBV5-1 and TRBJ2-3): KAGVTQTPRYLIKTRGQQVTLSCSPISGHRSVSWYQQTPGQGLQFLFEYFSETQRNKGNFPGRFSGRQFSNSRSEMNVSTLELGDSALYLCASSPRVTDTQYFGPGTRLTVL.

The V gene is TRBV6-2 or TRBV6-3, the J gene TRBJ1-2; no reliable D call. This CDR3 contains 14 residues. Germline CDR1 is MNHEY and CDR2 is SVGEGT. V dropped 2 bases and J dropped 7 bases, with 14 bases sitting between them. The CDR3 here is CASSYGSRLGGYTF. The CDR3 DNA reads TGTGCCAGCAGTTACGGGTCCAGGCTGGGTGGCTACACCTTC.

This clonotype was counted a single time. The chain links TRBV12-3 or TRBV12-4 to TRBJ1-2; D perhaps matches TRBD1 (5 bases). Trimming removed 6 bases at V and 4 bases at J, with 12 bases between. This CDR3 region has 13 residues. The CDR3 here is CASRRTLVYGYTF. The CDR3 DNA reads as TGTGCCAGCAGAAGGACACTAGTCTATGGCTACACCTTC.

This chain connects TRBV20-1 to TRBJ2-3, with a possible D match to TRBD1 (5 bases). The CDR3 has 14 amino acids. CDR1 is DFQATT, CDR2 SNEGSKA, per germline (reference sequence). Trimming cost V 1 base and J 1 base, with 9 bases left between them. DNA for the CDR3: TGCAGTGCTAGAGTTGACAGCCGCACAGATACGCAGTATTTT. Protein sequence: CSARVDSRTDTQYF.

This chain joins TRBV5-1 and TRBJ1-2; 7 bases align to TRBD1. In germline, CDR1 is SGHRS, CDR2 YFSETQ. The length of the CDR3 is 16 residues. After removal of 0 bases from V and 4 bases from J, the junction contained 9 bases not matched to a gene. CDR3 DNA sequence: TGCGCCAGCAGCTTGGTCGGTAACAGGGGATCCTATGGCTACACCTTC. Translated: CASSLVGNRGSYGYTF.

The V and J genes are TRBV11-3 and TRBJ1-2, with a possible D match to TRBD1 (5 bases). Germline V gives CDR1 SGHNT, CDR2 YENEEA. The CDR3 loop spans 13 amino acids. V lost 4 bases, J lost 4 bases, and 10 bases lay in between. The CDR3 reads CASSSTQGYGYTF. The CDR3 bases are TGTGCCAGCAGCTCAACGCAGGGCTATGGCTACACCTTC.

The table lists this clonotype with a few counts. V gene TRBV7-8 combines with J gene TRBJ1-5, with a tentative D call TRBD1 (6 bases). This CDR3 is built from 17 residues. Trimming took 2 bases from V and 10 from J, leaving 24 bases between them. Per the germline V gene, CDR1 is SGHVS and CDR2 is FQNEAQ. The CDR3 region is CASSLRARGPVLIPQHF. The CDR3 region has the DNA TGTGCCAGCAGCTTAAGGGCCAGGGGCCCGGTCCTAATCCCCCAGCATTTT.

This clonotype appeared many times. This chain joins TRBV18 and TRBJ2-5, with unresolved D. Germline CDR1 reads KGHSH; CDR2 reads LQKENI. The CDR3 contains 12 residues. The V gene lost 3 bases and the J gene lost 1 base, with 3 bases spanning the gap. In DNA form, the CDR3 reads TGTGCCAGCTCACCCCTCCAAGAGACCCAGTACTTC. Encoded protein: CASSPLQETQYF.

CDR3 DNA: TGTGCCAGCAGGACAGGGGGAGAGACCCAGTACTTC. Encoded protein: CASRTGGETQYF. The chain employs TRBV2 and TRBJ2-5, with TRBD1 matching 9 bases. Trimming cost V 6 bases and J 4 bases; bases outside gene matches: 0. This CDR3 comprises 12 residues. Germline CDR1 SNHLY, CDR2 FYNNEI.

This clonotype showed up just a few times. The chain carries TRBV7-2 and TRBJ2-5; 13 nucleotides line up with TRBD2. The V segment lost 5 bases and the J segment 9 bases; nucleotides outside the gene matches: 9. Germline CDR1 reads SGHTA; CDR2 reads FQGNSA. CDR3 length: 15 amino acids. DNA of the CDR3: TGTGCCAGCAGCAAACTAGCGGGAGGGCCGGGGGCCCAGTACTTC. Translated: CASSKLAGGPGAQYF.

This clonotype has a handful of counts. Compared with germline, one end of the junction differs, possibly owing to a read error. J is TRBJ2-1 and V is TRBV3-1, with D uncertain. The CDR3 length is 12 residues. Per germline, CDR1 LGHDT and CDR2 YNNKEL (reference sequence). The CDR3 nucleotides are TGTGCCAGCAGCCAACATACGTGGAAACAGCTCTTC. Its translation: CASSQHTWKQLF.

The chain carries TRBV7-9 and TRBJ1-1, with D possibly TRBD1 on 5 matching bases. This CDR3 is built from 16 residues. V gave up 5 bases and J gave up 6 bases, with 22 bases separating them. Germline CDR1 reads SEHNR; CDR2 reads FQNEAQ (reference sequence). This CDR3 is CASSTSVGPARSEAFF. CDR3 in DNA: TGTGCCAGCAGCACCTCGGTGGGGCCAGCACGATCTGAAGCTTTCTTT.

In its sample, this clonotype was seen a few times. The chain carries TRBV5-1 and TRBJ1-2; the D is unclear. CDR1 and CDR2 from the germline V gene are SGHRS and YFSETQ. CDR3 length equals 13 residues. Trimming shortened V by 6 bases and J by 4 bases, and 13 bases separated the two germline ends. CDR3 amino acids: CASNSDPPYGYTF. CDR3 sequence (DNA): TGCGCCAGCAATTCCGATCCCCCCTATGGCTACACCTTC.

The rearrangement uses TRBV6-6 and TRBJ2-7; D not certain. V was cut by 5 bases and J by 2 bases, with 13 bases left in between. Germline values: CDR1 MNHNY, CDR2 SVGAGI (reference sequence). The CDR3 totals 14 residues. In nucleotides, the CDR3 is TGTGCCAGCAGTCCCAACAGAGCCCCCTACGAGCAGTACTTC. Translated: CASSPNRAPYEQYF.

The V and J genes are TRBV5-1 and TRBJ2-5, with 9 bases fitting TRBD1. With V trimmed by 4 bases and J by 5 bases, 9 bases remained unmatched. Germline V gives CDR1 SGHRS, CDR2 YFSETQ. This CDR3 has 15 residues. DNA for the CDR3: TGCGCCAGCAGCCCTGGACAGGGGAGGGACGAGACCCAGTACTTC. This sequence encodes CASSPGQGRDETQYF.

This clonotype was seen more than once but under ten times. The chain joins TRBV7-9 to TRBJ2-1; 7 bases are shared with TRBD2. V lost 4 bases to trimming and J lost 5 bases; unmatched junction nucleotides: 5. Germline V gene data show CDR1 as SEHNR and CDR2 as FQNEAQ (reference sequence). CDR3 length equals 14 residues. CDR3 residues: CASSSGRGDNEQFF. The CDR3 coding sequence is TGTGCCAGCAGCTCAGGGAGGGGAGACAATGAGCAGTTCTTC.